This T cell receptor (beta chain) was captured by sequencing in a study of T cell clusters in autoimmune cytopenias. This CDR3 contains 11 residues. Germline CDR1 SQVTM, CDR2 ANQGSEA. One tube held mixed TRB-A and TRB-B primer pools for touch-down PCR. For each CDR3 protein, TCRdb gives one entry from its re-call of the multiplex PCR reads, without DNA. The sample table includes 5,700 or so distinct CDR3 sequences. This clonotype registers medium-sized (0.01 to 0.1%) by frequency. TRB amplification used approximately 270 ng of peripheral blood genomic DNA. The same data also contributed to another study, on T cell repertoires in aging, cancer and after chemotherapy.

This receptor was identified in a human donor in good health. The sample consisted of peripheral blood. V gene TRBV29-1 combines with J gene TRBJ2-7. CDR3 residues: CSVVLSYEQYF.